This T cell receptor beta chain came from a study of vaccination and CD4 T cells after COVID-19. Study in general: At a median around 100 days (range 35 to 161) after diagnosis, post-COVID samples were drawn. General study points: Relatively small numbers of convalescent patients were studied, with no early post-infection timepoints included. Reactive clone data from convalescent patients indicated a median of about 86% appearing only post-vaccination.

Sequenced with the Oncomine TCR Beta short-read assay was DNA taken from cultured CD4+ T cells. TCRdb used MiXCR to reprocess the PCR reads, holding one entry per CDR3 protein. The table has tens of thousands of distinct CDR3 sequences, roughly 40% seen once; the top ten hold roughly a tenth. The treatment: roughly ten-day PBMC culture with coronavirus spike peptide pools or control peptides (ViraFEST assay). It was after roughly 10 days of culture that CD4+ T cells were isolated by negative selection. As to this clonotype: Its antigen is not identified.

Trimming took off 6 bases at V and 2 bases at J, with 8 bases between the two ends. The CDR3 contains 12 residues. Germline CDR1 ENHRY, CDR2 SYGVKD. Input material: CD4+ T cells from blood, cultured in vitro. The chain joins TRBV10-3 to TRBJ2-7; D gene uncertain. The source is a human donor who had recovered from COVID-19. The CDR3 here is CAISGQTYEQYF. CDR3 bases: TGTGCCATCAGCGGCCAAACCTACGAGCAGTACTTC.